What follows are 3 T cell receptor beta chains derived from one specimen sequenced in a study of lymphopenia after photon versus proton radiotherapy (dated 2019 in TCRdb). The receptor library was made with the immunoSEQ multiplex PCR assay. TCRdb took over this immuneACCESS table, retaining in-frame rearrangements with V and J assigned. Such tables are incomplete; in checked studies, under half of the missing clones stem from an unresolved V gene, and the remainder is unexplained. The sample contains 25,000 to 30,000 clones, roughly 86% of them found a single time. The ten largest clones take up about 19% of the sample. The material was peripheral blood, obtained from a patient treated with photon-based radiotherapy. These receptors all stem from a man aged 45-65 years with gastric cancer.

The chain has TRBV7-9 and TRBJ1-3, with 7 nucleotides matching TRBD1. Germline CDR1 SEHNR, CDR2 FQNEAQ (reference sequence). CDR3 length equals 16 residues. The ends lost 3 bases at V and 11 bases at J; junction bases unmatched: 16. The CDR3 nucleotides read TGTGCCAGCAGCTTCCCTAGGGGGACAGCGGAATTCGCCATATATTTT. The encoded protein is CASSFPRGTAEFAIYF.

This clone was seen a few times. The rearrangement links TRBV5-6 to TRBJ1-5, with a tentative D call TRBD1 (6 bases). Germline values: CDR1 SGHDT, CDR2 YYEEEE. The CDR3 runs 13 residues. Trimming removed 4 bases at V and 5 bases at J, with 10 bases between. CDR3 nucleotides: TGTGCCAGCAGCCACCAGGGGTATCAGCCCCAGCATTTT. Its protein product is CASSHQGYQPQHF.

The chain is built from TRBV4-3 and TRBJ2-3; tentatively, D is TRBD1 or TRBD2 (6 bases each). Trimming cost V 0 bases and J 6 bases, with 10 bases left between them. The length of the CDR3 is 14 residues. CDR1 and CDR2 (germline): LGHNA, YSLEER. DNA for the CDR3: TGCGCCAGCAGCCAAGATTTGGGGGGCGATACGCAGTATTTT. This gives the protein CASSQDLGGDTQYF.